This T cell receptor (beta chain) is from a study of post-analysis software for immune sequencing data. Turning to the study itself: Several disease courses (relapsing-remitting, secondary progressive and progressive-relapsing) of multiple sclerosis were included. Study-wide points: Relative to controls, patients had a few TRBV segments at higher frequency, with TRBV5-6, TRBV5-1 and TRBV20-1 among these. Relative to controls, patients with multiple sclerosis showed significantly lower normalized Chao1 diversity. Samples sharing a preparation batch grouped tightly together when assessed by F measure.

This clonotype appeared a few times. Its target is not known. Included in the TCR beta cDNA libraries were unique molecular identifiers. The T cell input of roughly 0.95 to 10 million gave roughly 0.5 million cDNA molecules. TCRdb re-called the PCR reads with MiXCR, one entry per CDR3 protein. The profile shows more than 450,000 distinct CDR3 sequences, around 34% of them singletons. V was pared by 1 base and J by 11 bases, with 11 bases between. CDR3 length: 12 amino acids. From germline, CDR1 is SGHVS and CDR2 FQNEAQ. This chain connects TRBV7-8 to TRBJ2-5, with D possibly TRBD2 on 5 matching bases. The TCR comes from a girl between 2 and 17 years old with multiple sclerosis. The sample comprised blood. Here the CDR3 reads CASSLVFGEQYF. Here the CDR3 DNA reads TGTGCCAGCAGCTTAGTCTTCGGGGAGCAGTACTTC.